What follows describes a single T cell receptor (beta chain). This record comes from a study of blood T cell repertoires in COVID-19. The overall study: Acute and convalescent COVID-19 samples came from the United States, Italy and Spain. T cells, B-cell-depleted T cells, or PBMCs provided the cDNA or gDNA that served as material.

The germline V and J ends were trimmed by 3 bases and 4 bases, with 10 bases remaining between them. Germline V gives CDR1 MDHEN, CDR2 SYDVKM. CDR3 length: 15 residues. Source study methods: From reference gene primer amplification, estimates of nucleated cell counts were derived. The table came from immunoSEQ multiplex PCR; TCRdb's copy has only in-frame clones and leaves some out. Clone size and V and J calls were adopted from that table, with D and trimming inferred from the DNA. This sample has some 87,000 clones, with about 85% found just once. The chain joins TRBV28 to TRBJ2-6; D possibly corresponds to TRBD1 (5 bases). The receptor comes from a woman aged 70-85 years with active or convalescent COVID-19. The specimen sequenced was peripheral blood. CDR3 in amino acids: CASSLSGYGANVLTF. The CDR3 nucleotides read TGTGCCAGCAGTTTGTCAGGGTACGGGGCCAACGTCCTGACTTTC.